The rows below give T cell receptor beta chains drawn from one sample of a study of cytomegalovirus exposure and HLA in healthy donors. Sequenced by immunoSEQ multiplex PCR; TCRdb stores in-frame clones only, minus some. The top ten clones hold approximately 4.8% of a sample with about 91,000 clones, approximately 78% of them seen once. The sequenced sample was PBMCs. These receptors were taken from a male donor in good health and CMV-seropositive. Each CDR3 is given with its conserved first and last residue. Only part of the rows carry a size: once, few, many, or a class if the clone is expanded.

cdr3_aa,v_call,clone_size
CASSRGDSSDTQYF,TRBV4-2,NA
CASTPNPARTQYF,TRBV2,NA
CASRLSGLAGRETQYF,TRBV19,few
CASASGERFTDTQYF,TRBV5-4,NA
CASSKQGNGELFF,TRBV6-4,NA
CASSSSGTSPYNEQFF,TRBV7-9,NA
CASSRGQESPLHF,TRBV27,once
CSAGQVGNYGYTF,TRBV29-1,once
CASSSIGGMDGYTF,TRBV7-8,NA
CASSLGRTSPYEQYF,TRBV27,NA
CASHREADSLKNRF,TRBV6-4,NA
CASKPRLAGSYEQYF,TRBV2,few
CASTLRTGAEGTEAFF,TRBV28,NA
CASSSPRTDLDYGYTF,TRBV7-9,NA